This T cell receptor (beta chain) is from a study of blood T cell repertoires in COVID-19. CDR1 and CDR2 (germline): LNHDA, SQIVND (reference sequence). The CDR3 contains 16 residues. V lost 4 bases and J lost 0; bases outside the gene matches: 6. The cohort comprised adults aged 18 to 89 years residing in 20 to 30 US areas. Two negative PCRs, clearance, or symptom resolution were required of recovered Cohort 3 donors. Measured with immunoSEQ multiplex PCR; TCRdb has only the in-frame clones, and not every one. The data show around 280,000 clones, roughly 85% seen once. The sequence derives from a woman between 40 and 50 years old who had recovered from COVID-19. The V gene is TRBV19, the J gene TRBJ1-5, with TRBD1 matching 7 bases. The specimen was PBMCs or T cells enriched from blood (not recorded which). In DNA, the CDR3 is TGTGCCAGTAGTAGGGGGACAGAAGCTAGCAATCAGCCCCAGCATTTT. Translation gives CASSRGTEASNQPQHF.